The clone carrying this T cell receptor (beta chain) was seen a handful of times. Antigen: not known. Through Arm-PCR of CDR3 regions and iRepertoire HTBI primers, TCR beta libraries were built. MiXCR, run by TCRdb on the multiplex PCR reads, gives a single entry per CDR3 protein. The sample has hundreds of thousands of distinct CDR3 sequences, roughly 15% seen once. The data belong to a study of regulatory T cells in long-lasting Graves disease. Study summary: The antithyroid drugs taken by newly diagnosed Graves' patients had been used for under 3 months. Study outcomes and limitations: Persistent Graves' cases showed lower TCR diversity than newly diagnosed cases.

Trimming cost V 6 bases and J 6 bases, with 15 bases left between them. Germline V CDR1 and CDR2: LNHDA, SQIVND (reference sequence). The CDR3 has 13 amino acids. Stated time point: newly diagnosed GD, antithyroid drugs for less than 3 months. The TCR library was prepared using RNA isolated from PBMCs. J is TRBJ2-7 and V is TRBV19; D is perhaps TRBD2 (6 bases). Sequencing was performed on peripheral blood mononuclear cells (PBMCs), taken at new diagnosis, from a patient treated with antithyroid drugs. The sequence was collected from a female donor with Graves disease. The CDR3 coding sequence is TGTGCCAGTAGCCGGGACTTGGGCGGCGAGCAGTACTTC. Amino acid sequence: CASSRDLGGEQYF. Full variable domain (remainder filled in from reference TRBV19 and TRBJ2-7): DGGITQSPKYLFRKEGQNVTLSCEQNLNHDAMYWYRQDPGQGLRLIYYSQIVNDFQKGDIAEGYSVSREKKESFPLTVTSAQKNPTAFYLCASSRDLGGEQYFGPGTRLTVT.